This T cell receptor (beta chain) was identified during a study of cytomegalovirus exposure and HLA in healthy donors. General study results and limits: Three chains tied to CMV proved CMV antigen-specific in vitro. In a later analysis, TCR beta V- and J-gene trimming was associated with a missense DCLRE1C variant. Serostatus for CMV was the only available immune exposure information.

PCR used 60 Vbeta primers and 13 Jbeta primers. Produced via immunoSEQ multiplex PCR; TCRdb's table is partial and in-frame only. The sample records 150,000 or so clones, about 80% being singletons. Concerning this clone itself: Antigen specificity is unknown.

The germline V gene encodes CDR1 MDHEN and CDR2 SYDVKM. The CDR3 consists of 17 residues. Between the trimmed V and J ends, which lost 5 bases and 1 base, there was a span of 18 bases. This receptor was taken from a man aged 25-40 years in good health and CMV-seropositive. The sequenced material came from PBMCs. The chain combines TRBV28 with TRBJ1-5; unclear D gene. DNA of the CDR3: TGTGCCAGCAGTCAGGTATCCCCAGACCTGAGCAATCAGCCCCAGCATTTT. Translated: CASSQVSPDLSNQPQHF.